The entry below describes one TCR beta chain. What it binds is unknown. Blood libraries mostly used roughly 500 ng genomic DNA, six replicates each. Produced via immunoSEQ multiplex PCR; TCRdb's table is partial and in-frame only. The sample lists tens of thousands of clones, about 84% seen once, with around 3.1% in the top ten. The data belong to a study of neoadjuvant anti-PD-1 for oral cavity cancer. At the level of the study: Before surgery, most patients got three to four biweekly 3 mg/kg nivolumab doses. Patients without progression received a fourth nivolumab dose around day 43, then surgical resection on days 50-56.

Study results and caveats: TCR analyses covered only a few patients per response group.

Germline V gene data show CDR1 as MNHNY and CDR2 as SVGAGI (reference sequence). There are 13 residues in the CDR3. The V gene lost 10 bases and the J gene lost 5 bases, with 17 bases spanning the gap. The material sequenced was PBMCs, taken before nivolumab (anti-PD-1) treatment. This sequence joins TRBV6-6 and TRBJ1-2; D unclear. The source is a person aged 35-79 years with oral cavity squamous cell carcinoma. The DNA of the CDR3 is TGTGCCACCTCCGCCGACGGCAGATATGGCTACACCTTC. Translated: CATSADGRYGYTF.